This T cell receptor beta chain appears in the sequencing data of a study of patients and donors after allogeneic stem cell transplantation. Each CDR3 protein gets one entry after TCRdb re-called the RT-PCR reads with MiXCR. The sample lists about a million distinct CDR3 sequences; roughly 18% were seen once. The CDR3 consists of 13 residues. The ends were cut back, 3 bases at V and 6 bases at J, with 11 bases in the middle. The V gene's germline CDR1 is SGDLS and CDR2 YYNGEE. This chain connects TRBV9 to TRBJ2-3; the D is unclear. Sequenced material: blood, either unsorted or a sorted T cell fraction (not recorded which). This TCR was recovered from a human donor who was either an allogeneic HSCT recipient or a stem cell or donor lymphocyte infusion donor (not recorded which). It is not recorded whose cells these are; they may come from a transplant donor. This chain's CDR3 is CASSAVAQDTQYF. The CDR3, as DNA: TGTGCCAGCAGCGCTGTCGCCCAGGATACGCAGTATTTT.